The 8 T cell receptor beta chains listed next were all sequenced from one sample in a study of OX40 agonist ivuxolimab in advanced cancers. Sequenced by immunoSEQ multiplex PCR; TCRdb stores in-frame clones only, minus some. The data contain 60,000 to 85,000 clones, approximately 90% of them singletons. This specimen consisted of CD4+ or CD8+ T cells sorted from blood, obtained in a trial of the OX40 agonist ivuxolimab. These receptor sequences come from an adult with an advanced solid tumor such as melanoma, head and neck, liver or kidney cancer.

V is TRBV7-3 and J is TRBJ2-1, with a weak D call TRBD2 (5 bases). CDR1 and CDR2 (germline): SGHTA, FQGTGA. CDR3 length equals 13 residues. V was cut by 2 bases and J by 4 bases, with 6 bases left in between. The CDR3 protein is CASSLRGYNEQFF. CDR3 sequence (DNA): TGTGCCAGCAGCTTACGAGGGTACAATGAGCAGTTCTTC.

The chain joins TRBV10-1 to TRBJ2-7; no definite D call. Germline CDR1 is WNHNN and CDR2 is SYGVQD (reference sequence). Trimming shortened V by 11 bases and J by 2 bases, and 16 bases separated the two germline ends. The CDR3 length is 13 residues. The CDR3 is CAPSQPDAYEQYF. In nucleotides, the CDR3 is TGCGCCCCCAGTCAGCCGGACGCCTACGAGCAGTACTTC.

This rearrangement joins TRBV10-3 to TRBJ2-3, with a weak D call TRBD1 (5 bases). CDR1 ENHRY and CDR2 SYGVKD come from the germline V gene. The CDR3 runs to 13 residues. Trimming removed 4 bases at V and 2 bases at J, with 7 bases between. CDR3 residues: CAISGTFTDTQYF. The CDR3, as DNA: TGTGCCATCAGTGGGACATTCACAGATACGCAGTATTTT.

The V call is TRBV28, the J call TRBJ1-5; a weak D match, TRBD1 (6 bases). CDR1 is MDHEN and CDR2 is SYDVKM in the germline V gene. This CDR3 contains 12 residues. Between the trimmed V and J ends, which lost 7 bases and 7 bases, there was a span of 11 bases. The CDR3 loop is CASTSDRQPQHF. The CDR3 bases are TGTGCCAGCACCTCGGACAGACAGCCCCAGCATTTT.

The gene calls are TRBV19 and TRBJ2-7; either TRBD1 or TRBD2 may fit D (5 bases each). CDR3 length: 13 amino acids. Germline V gene lookup returns CDR1 LNHDA and CDR2 SQIVND (reference sequence). With 4 bases removed from V and 2 bases from J, the gap between germline ends came to 9 bases. The DNA for the CDR3 is TGTGCCAGTAGTAGGGACGGACCCTACGAGCAGTACTTC. Its translation: CASSRDGPYEQYF.

The rearrangement joins TRBV5-1 to TRBJ2-5; 7 bases are shared with TRBD2. V shed 4 bases and J 1 base; nucleotides not matched to a gene: 10. CDR1 and CDR2 (germline): SGHRS, YFSETQ. CDR3 length: 16 residues. This CDR3 reads CASSPGRWEGQETQYF. The CDR3 DNA reads as TGCGCCAGCAGCCCCGGAAGGTGGGAGGGCCAAGAGACCCAGTACTTC.

The chain couples TRBV2 to TRBJ2-1; 11 bases map to TRBD2. Germline V CDR1 and CDR2: SNHLY, FYNNEI. There are 14 residues in the CDR3. V trimming: 8 bases; J trimming: 6 bases; junction bases outside the gene matches: 6. The CDR3 coding sequence is TGTGCCAGCGTACTAGCGGGAGTGGGCAATGAGCAGTTCTTC. It encodes CASVLAGVGNEQFF.

The chain joins TRBV7-2 to TRBJ2-3, with D perhaps TRBD1 (6 bases). CDR3 length: 16 amino acids. Trimming removed 5 bases from V and 3 bases from J, with 18 bases in between. CDR1 is SGHTA and CDR2 is FQGNSA in the germline V gene. CDR3 amino acids: CASSPTGQWGTDTQYF. The DNA of the CDR3 is TGTGCCAGCAGCCCCACAGGGCAGTGGGGGACAGATACGCAGTATTTT.